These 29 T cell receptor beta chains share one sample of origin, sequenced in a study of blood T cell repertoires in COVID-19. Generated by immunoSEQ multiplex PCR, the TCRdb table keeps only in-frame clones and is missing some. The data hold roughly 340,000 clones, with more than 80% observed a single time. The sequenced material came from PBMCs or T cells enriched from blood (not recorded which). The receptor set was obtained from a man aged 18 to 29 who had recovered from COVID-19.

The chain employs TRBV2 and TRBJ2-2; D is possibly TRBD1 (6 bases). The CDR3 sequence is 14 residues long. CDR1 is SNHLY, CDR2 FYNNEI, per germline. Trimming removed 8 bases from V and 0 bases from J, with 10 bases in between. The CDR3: CASHRTANTGELFF. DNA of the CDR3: TGTGCCAGCCATCGGACAGCGAACACCGGGGAGCTGTTTTTT. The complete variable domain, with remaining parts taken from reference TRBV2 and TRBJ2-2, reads EPEVTQTPSHQVTQMGQEVILRCVPISNHLYFYWYRQILGQKVEFLVSFYNNEISEKSEIFDDQFSVERPDGSNFTLKIRSTKLEDSAMYFCASHRTANTGELFFGEGSRLTVL.

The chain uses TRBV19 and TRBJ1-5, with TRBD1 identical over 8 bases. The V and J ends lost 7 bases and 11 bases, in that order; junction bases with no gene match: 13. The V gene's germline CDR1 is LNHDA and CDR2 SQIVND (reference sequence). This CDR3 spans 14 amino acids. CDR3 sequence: CASKGTGTSLSQHF. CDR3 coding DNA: TGTGCCAGTAAAGGGACAGGTACATCTTTGTCCCAGCATTTT.

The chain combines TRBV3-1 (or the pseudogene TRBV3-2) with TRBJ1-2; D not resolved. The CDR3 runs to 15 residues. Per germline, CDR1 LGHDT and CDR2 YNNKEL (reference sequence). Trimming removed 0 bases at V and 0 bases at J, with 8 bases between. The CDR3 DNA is TGTGCCAGCAGCCAAGAAGGGAGAGCTAACTATGGCTACACCTTC. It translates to CASSQEGRANYGYTF.

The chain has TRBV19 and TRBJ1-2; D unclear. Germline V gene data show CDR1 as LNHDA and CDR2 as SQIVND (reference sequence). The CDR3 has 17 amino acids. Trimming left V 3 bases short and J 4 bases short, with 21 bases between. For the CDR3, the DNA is TGTGCCAGTAGTATCGATTTACCGGCGGGTACCCCCTATGGCTACACCTTC. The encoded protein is CASSIDLPAGTPYGYTF.

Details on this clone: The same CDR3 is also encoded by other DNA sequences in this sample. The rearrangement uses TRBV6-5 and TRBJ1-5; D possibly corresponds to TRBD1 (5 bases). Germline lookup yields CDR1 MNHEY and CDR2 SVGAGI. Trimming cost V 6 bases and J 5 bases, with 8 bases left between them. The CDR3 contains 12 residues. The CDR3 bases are TGTGCCAGCAGGCAGGGTGATCAGCCCCAGCATTTT. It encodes CASRQGDQPQHF.

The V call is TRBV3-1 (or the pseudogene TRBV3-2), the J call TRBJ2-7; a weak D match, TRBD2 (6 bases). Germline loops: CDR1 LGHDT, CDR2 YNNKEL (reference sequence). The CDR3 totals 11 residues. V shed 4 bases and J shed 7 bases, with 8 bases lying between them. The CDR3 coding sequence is TGTGCCAGCAGCCTGGGGAGGGAGCAGTACTTC. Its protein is CASSLGREQYF.

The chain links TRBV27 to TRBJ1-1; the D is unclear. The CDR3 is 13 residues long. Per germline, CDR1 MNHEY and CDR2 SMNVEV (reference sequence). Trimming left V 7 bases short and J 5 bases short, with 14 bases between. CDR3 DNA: TGTGCCAGCATGAAGGTCGGGGATACTGAAGCTTTCTTT. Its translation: CASMKVGDTEAFF.

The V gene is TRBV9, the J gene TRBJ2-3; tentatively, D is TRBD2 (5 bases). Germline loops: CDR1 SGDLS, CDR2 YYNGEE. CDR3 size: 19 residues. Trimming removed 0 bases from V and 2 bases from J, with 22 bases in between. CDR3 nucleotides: TGTGCCAGCAGCGTAGCGTCCGGAGGCCCCTTTTCTCTCACAGATACGCAGTATTTT. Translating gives CASSVASGGPFSLTDTQYF.

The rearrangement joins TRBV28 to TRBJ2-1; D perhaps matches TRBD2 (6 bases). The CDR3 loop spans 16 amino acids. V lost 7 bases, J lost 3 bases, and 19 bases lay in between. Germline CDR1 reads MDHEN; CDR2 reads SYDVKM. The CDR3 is CASKTEGGPLYNEQFF. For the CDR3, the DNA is TGTGCCAGCAAAACGGAGGGTGGACCACTCTACAATGAGCAGTTCTTC.

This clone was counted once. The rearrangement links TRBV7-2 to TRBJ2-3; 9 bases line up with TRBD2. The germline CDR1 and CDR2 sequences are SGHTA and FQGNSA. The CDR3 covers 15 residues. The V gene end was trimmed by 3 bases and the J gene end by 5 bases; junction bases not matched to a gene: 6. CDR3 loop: CASSFWGLAGDTQYF. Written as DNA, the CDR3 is TGTGCCAGCAGCTTCTGGGGACTAGCTGGAGATACGCAGTATTTT.

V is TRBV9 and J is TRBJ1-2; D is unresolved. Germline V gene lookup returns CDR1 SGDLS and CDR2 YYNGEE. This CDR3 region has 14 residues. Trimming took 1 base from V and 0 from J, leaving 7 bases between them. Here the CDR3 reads CASSVLSANYGYTF. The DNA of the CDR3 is TGTGCCAGCAGCGTACTTTCAGCTAACTATGGCTACACCTTC.

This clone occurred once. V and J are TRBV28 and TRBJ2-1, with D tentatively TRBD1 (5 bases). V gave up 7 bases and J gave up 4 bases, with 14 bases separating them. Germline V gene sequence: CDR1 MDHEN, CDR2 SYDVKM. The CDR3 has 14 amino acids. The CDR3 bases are TGTGCCAGCACCATGGTGAAGGGGTACAATGAGCAGTTCTTC. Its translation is CASTMVKGYNEQFF.

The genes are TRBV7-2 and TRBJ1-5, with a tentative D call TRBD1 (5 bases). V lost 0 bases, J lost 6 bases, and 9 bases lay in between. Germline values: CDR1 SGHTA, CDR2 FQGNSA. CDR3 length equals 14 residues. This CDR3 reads CASSLAQGTQPQHF. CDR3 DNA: TGTGCCAGCAGCTTAGCGCAGGGTACTCAGCCCCAGCATTTT.

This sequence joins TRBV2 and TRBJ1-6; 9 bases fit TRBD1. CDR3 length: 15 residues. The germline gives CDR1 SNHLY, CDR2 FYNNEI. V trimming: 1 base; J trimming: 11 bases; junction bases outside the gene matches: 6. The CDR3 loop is CASSEVQGAVTPLHF. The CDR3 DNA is TGTGCCAGCAGTGAAGTACAGGGGGCTGTAACACCCCTCCACTTT.

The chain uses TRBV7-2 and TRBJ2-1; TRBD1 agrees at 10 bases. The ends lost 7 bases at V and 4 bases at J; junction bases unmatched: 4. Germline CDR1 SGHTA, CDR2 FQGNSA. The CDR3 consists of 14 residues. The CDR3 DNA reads TGTGCCAGCAACCCGGGACAGGGGTACAATGAGCAGTTCTTC. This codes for CASNPGQGYNEQFF.

The CDR3 region has the DNA TGTGCCAGCAGCCTGGACAGGGTCCATGGCTACACCTTC. Encoded protein: CASSLDRVHGYTF. The genes are TRBV5-6 and TRBJ1-2, with 8 bases aligning to TRBD1. The CDR3 runs to 13 residues. The germline CDR1 and CDR2 sequences are SGHDT and YYEEEE. V lost 4 bases to trimming and J lost 6 bases; unmatched junction nucleotides: 5.

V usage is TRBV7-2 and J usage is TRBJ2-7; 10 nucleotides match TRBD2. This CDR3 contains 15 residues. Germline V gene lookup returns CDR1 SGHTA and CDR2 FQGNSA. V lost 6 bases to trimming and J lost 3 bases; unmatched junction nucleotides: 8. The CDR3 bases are TGTGCCAGCAGTTCTATAAGCGGGGGGGGCTACGAGCAGTACTTC. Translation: CASSSISGGGYEQYF.

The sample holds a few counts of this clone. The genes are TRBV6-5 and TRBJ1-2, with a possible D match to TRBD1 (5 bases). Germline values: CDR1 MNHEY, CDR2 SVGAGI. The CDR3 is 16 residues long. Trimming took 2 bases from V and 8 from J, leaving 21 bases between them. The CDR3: CASSYAGTGPAGGYTF. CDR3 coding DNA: TGTGCCAGCAGTTACGCGGGAACGGGTCCAGCAGGGGGCTACACCTTC.

CDR3 in amino acids: CASSYRNTEAFF. CDR3 sequence (DNA): TGTGCCAGCAGTTATAGGAACACTGAAGCTTTCTTT. The V and J genes are TRBV6-5 and TRBJ1-1; D remains ambiguous. The germline V gene has CDR1 MNHEY and CDR2 SVGAGI. Trimming removed 3 bases at V and 1 base at J, with 3 bases between. The CDR3 loop spans 12 amino acids.

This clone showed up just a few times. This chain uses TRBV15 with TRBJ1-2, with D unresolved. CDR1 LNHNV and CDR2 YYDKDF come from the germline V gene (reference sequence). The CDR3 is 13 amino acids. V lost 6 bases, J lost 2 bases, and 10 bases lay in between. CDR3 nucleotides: TGTGCCACCAGTGCGGCGGGCAACTATGGCTACACCTTC. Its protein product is CATSAAGNYGYTF. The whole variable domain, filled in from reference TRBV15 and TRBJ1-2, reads DAMVIQNPRYQVTQFGKPVTLSCSQTLNHNVMYWYQQKSSQAPKLLFHYYDKDFNNEADTPDNFQSRRPNTSFCFLDIRSPGLGDTAMYLCATSAAGNYGYTFGSGTRLTVV.

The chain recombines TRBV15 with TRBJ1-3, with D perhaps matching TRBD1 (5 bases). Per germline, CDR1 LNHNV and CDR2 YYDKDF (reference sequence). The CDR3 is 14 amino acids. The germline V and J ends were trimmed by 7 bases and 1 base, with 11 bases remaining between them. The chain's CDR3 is CATNIDRSGNTIYF. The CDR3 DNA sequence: TGTGCCACCAACATAGACAGATCTGGAAACACCATATATTTT.

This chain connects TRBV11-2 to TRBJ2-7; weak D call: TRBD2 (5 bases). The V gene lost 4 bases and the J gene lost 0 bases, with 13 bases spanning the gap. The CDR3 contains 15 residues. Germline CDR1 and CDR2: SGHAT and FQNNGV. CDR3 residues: CASSSIRENSYEQYF. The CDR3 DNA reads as TGTGCCAGCAGCTCCATAAGGGAGAACTCCTACGAGCAGTACTTC. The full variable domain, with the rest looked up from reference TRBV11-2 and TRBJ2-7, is EAGVAQSPRYKIIEKRQSVAFWCNPISGHATLYWYQQILGQGPKLLIQFQNNGVVDDSQLPKDRFSAERLKGVDSTLKIQPAKLEDSAVYLCASSSIRENSYEQYFGPGTRLTVT.

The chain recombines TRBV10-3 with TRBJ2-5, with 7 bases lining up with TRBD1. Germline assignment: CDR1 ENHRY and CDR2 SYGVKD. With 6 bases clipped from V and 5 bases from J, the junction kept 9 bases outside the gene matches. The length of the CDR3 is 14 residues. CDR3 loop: CAIRGTERGETQYF. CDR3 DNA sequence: TGTGCCATCAGAGGGACAGAGCGCGGGGAGACCCAGTACTTC.

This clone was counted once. CDR3 region: CATSTLTRTGELFF. Here the CDR3 DNA reads TGTGCCACCAGCACCCTTACTCGTACCGGGGAGCTGTTTTTT. The chain links TRBV15 to TRBJ2-2; no reliable D call. The ends were cut back, 4 bases at V and 5 bases at J, with 11 bases in the middle. Germline values: CDR1 LNHNV, CDR2 YYDKDF (reference sequence). CDR3 size: 14 residues.

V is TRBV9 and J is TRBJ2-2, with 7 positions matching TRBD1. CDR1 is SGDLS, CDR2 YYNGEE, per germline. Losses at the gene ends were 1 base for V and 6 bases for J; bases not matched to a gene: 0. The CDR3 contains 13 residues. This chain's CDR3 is CASSVQGAGELFF. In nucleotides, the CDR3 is TGTGCCAGCAGCGTACAGGGGGCCGGGGAGCTGTTTTTT.

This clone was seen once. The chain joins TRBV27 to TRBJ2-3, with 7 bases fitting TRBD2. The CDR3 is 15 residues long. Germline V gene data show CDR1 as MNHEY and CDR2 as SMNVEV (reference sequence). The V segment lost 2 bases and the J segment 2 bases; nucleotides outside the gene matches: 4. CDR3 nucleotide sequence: TGTGCCAGCAGTTTAAGCCTAGCGGACACAGATACGCAGTATTTT. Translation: CASSLSLADTDTQYF.

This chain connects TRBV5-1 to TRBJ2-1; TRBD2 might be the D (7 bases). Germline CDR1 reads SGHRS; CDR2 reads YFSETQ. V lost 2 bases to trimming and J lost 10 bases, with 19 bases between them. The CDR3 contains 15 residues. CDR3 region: CASSLGGVRGSEQFF. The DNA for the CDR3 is TGCGCCAGCAGCTTAGGGGGGGTGAGAGGTAGCGAGCAGTTCTTC.

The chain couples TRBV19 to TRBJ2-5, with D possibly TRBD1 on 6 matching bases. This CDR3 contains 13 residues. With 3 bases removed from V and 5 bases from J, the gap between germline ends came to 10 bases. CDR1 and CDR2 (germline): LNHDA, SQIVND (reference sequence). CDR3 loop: CASSMMRGETQYF. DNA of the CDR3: TGTGCCAGTAGTATGATGAGGGGGGAGACCCAGTACTTC.

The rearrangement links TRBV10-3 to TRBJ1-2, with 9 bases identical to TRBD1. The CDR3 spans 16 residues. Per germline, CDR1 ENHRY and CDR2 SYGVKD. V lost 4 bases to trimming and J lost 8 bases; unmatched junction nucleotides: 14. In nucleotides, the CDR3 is TGTGCCATCAGTGTCCCCACAGGGGGCTTACAGGGGGGCTACACCTTC. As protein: CAISVPTGGLQGGYTF.